This T cell receptor (beta chain) is drawn from a study of blood T cell repertoires in COVID-19 (TCRdb year 2020). With respect to the entire study: Collaborator samples came from the United States, Italy and Spain and covered acute and convalescent phases of COVID-19. The dataset comprised deeply sampled blood TCRbeta repertoires from subjects exposed to, actively infected with, or recovered from COVID-19. Samples were obtained from the ongoing ImmuneRACE study (first 160 participants) and from over 1,000 subjects provided by 6 global collaborators. Where HLA class I and class II types were available, the types were taken from metadata supplied by the sample provider, not from assay-based typing. The repertoires were made available in a free public database intended to serve as a resource for research on the immune response to SARS-CoV-2. Nearly every sample came with metadata listing a de-identified subject ID, COVID-19 status, age in years and sex. The prospective study material was composed of cDNA or gDNA derived from T cells, B-cell-depleted T cells, or PBMCs. Study-level results and caveats: The quantity of clinical and demographic metadata differed by source and by participant and was supplied without curation.

TCRbeta CDR3 regions were amplified from genomic DNA using the immunoSEQ Assay, a bias-controlled multiplex PCR. The authors' analysis ran thus. Within the assay, amplification of reference gene primers was used to estimate how many nucleated cells each sample contained. To quantify the absolute abundance of each unique TCRbeta CDR3 rearrangement, sequence reads were collapsed and filtered. For each sample, productive Simpson clonality was calculated as the square root of Simpson's diversity index over productive rearrangements. TCRdb carries this immuneACCESS record with in-frame sequences only. Its versions omit some clonotypes, under half of them owing to an unresolved V gene in the studies checked, with the rest unexplained. V and J calls and clone size are given by that table; D and trimming were obtained from the DNA. A total of around 260,000 clones appear in this sample, around 87% of them only once. 2.3% of the sample is held by the ten biggest clonotypes.

The trim is 0 bases for V and 6 bases for J, with a gap of 6 bases between the germline ends. The CDR3 has 13 amino acids, counting the end cysteine and phenylalanine. This entry keeps only the CDR3 DNA: 39 bases, framed from base 1. CDR1 and CDR2 are read off the germline V gene as SGDLS and YYNGEE. Collaborating institutions collected whole blood in K2EDTA tubes following their own protocols. For TCRbeta analysis, collaborator samples were shipped as frozen whole blood, as isolated PBMCs, or as DNA extracted from either sample type. A remark on this clone: Which antigen it targets is not known. The sample holds no much larger clone one base away, and base qualities are not on file.

The sample taken for sequencing was peripheral blood. The chain is made from TRBV9 and TRBJ2-2; no D segment can be confidently identified. The source of this sequence is a woman in her forties or fifties with acute or convalescent COVID-19. The CDR3 protein: CASSVGEAGELFF. The DNA reads as follows: TGTGCCAGCAGCGTAGGCGAGGCCGGGGAGCTGTTTTTT.